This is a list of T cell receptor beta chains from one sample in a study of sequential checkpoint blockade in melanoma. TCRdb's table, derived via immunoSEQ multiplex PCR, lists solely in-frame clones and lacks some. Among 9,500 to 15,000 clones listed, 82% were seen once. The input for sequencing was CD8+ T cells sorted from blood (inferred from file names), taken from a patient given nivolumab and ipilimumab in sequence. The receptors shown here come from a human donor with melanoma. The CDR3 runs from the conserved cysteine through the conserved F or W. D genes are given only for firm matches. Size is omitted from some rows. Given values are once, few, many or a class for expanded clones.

DNA: TGTGCCAGCTCAAACAGTGAACTTTTCTATAGCAATCAGCCCCAGCATTTT
CDR3: CASSNSELFYSNQPQHF
size: -
J: TRBJ1-5
V: TRBV18
D: -

DNA: TGTGCCAGCAGTCCCCCCAGGGGGCCCCAGCATTTT
CDR3: CASSPPRGPQHF
size: -
J: TRBJ1-5
V: TRBV28
D: -

DNA: TGTGCCAGCAGCATAGGAGGGAACTACGAGCAGTTCTTC
CDR3: CASSIGGNYEQFF
size: -
J: TRBJ2-1
V: TRBV6-1
D: -

DNA: TGCGCCAGCAGCCCTCGGCAGGGGGCTAACAATGAGCAGTTCTTC
CDR3: CASSPRQGANNEQFF
size: -
J: TRBJ2-1
V: TRBV4-1
D: TRBD1

DNA: TGCGCCAGCAGCCAGCGGAGAGAGTCCTACGAGCAGTACTTC
CDR3: CASSQRRESYEQYF
size: -
J: TRBJ2-7
V: TRBV4-1
D: -

DNA: TGTGCCAGTAGTAGAGCTGGGGGGGGAGGGTACAATGAGCAGTTCTTC
CDR3: CASSRAGGGGYNEQFF
size: once
J: TRBJ2-1
V: TRBV19
D: TRBD2

DNA: TGTGCCAGCAGTCGGACAGGGAGAGTTCGAGGTCAGCCCCAGCATTTT
CDR3: CASSRTGRVRGQPQHF
size: -
J: TRBJ1-5
V: TRBV6-6
D: TRBD1

DNA: TGTGCCAGCAGCCCCACCGGGGGTGAAGCTTTCTTT
CDR3: CASSPTGGEAFF
size: -
J: TRBJ1-1
V: TRBV5-6
D: -

DNA: TGTGCCAGCACCCCTCGGGGACAGGAGGACTACGAGCAGTACTTC
CDR3: CASTPRGQEDYEQYF
size: -
J: TRBJ2-7
V: TRBV27
D: TRBD1

DNA: TGTGCCAGCGGACAGCTGACTGAAGCTTTCTTT
CDR3: CASGQLTEAFF
size: -
J: TRBJ1-1
V: TRBV5-4
D: -

DNA: TGTGCCAGCAGCCGCTCCGGGGGAAGTGGGTATGAGCAGTTCTTC
CDR3: CASSRSGGSGYEQFF
size: -
J: TRBJ2-1
V: TRBV5-8
D: -

DNA: TGTGCCTGGAGTTGGGCGGGGGGCTACGAGCAGTACTTC
CDR3: CAWSWAGGYEQYF
size: once
J: TRBJ2-7
V: TRBV30
D: TRBD2